The clone carrying this T cell receptor beta chain appeared many times. Its antigen is not known. Molecular barcoded adaptors covering alpha/delta and beta/gamma chains were used on approximately 400 ng RNA. One entry per CDR3 protein, called by TCRdb with MiXCR from the reads. The data show roughly 93,000 distinct CDR3 sequences, around a fifth seen once. The CDR3 is 13 amino acids. The V gene's germline CDR1 is SGHRS and CDR2 YFSETQ. V lost 5 bases to trimming and J lost 4 bases, with 11 bases between them. This specimen belongs to a study of read filtering for tumor transcriptome and immune sequencing. Study as a whole: Patients were about 18 male and some 13 female, mean age 65.9 years, range roughly 47 to 85. Whole-study findings and limits: Around 82% of IR-seq clonotypes had a single read, yet these held around 3.3% of reads.

This chain links TRBV5-1 with TRBJ2-3; D is unclear. The source of this sequence is a donor over 35 with multiple myeloma. The sequencing input was a population of CD138-negative cells sorted from bone marrow. CDR3 loop: CASSQSGPDTQYF. In nucleotides, the CDR3 is TGCGCCAGCAGTCAATCAGGACCAGATACGCAGTATTTT.